The following is a T cell receptor (beta chain) sequence with its context. Antigen specificity is unknown. Germline values: CDR1 MGHRA, CDR2 YSYEKL. V lost 2 bases, J lost 10 bases, and 12 bases lay in between. The CDR3 runs 13 residues. The data derive from a study of T-cell reconstitution after alpha-beta-depleted transplantation in children. Study outcomes and limitations: By one year post-transplant, T-cell counts and diversity largely arose from T cells that were newly produced.

TCRbeta library preparation incorporated unique molecular identifiers. TCRdb re-called the PCR reads through MiXCR, storing one row per CDR3 protein. Altogether roughly 400,000 distinct CDR3 sequences are present, 43% being singletons, with the ten largest covering under 35%. The chain carries TRBV4-1 and TRBJ2-1; D uncertain. The sample in question was PBMCs, obtained before TCRalphabeta/CD19-depleted stem cell transplant. This sequence originates from a girl aged 2-9 years with aplastic anemia, due to receive a stem cell transplant. This chain's CDR3 is CASSQLGSEEQFF. The CDR3 bases are TGCGCCAGCAGCCAACTGGGGTCAGAGGAGCAGTTCTTC.